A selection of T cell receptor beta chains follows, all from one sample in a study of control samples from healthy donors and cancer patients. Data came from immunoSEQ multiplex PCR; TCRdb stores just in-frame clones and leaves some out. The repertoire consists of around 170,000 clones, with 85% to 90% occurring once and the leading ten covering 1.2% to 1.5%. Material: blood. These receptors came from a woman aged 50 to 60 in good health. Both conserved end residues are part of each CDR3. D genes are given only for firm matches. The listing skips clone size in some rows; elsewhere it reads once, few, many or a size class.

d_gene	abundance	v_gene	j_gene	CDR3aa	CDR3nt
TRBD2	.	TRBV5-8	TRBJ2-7	CASTSGLAGGPGSEQYF	TGTGCCAGCACATCCGGACTAGCGGGGGGTCCCGGGAGCGAGCAGTACTTC
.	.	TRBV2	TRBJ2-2	CASASNTGELFF	TGTGCCAGCGCCTCGAACACCGGGGAGCTGTTTTTT
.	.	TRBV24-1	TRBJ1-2	CATSEQGEYGYTF	TGTGCCACCAGTGAACAGGGCGAATATGGCTACACCTTC
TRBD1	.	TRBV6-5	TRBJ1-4	CASTGRGYQKLFF	TGTGCCAGCACAGGCAGGGGGTATCAAAAACTGTTTTTT
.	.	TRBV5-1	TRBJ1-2	CATAEGAGYTF	TGCGCCACCGCTGAAGGGGCTGGCTACACCTTC
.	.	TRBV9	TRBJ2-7	CASSVGAGGGAYEQYF	TGTGCCAGCAGCGTAGGGGCCGGGGGTGGAGCCTACGAGCAGTACTTC
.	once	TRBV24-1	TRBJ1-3	CATSIGPSGNTIYF	TGTGCCACCAGTATAGGACCTTCTGGAAACACCATATATTTT
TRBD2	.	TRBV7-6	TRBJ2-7	CASSRTSGTYEQYF	TGTGCCAGCAGTCGGACTAGCGGGACTTACGAGCAGTACTTC
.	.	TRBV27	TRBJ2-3	CASSSWRDTQYF	TGTGCCAGCAGTTCCTGGCGAGATACGCAGTATTTT
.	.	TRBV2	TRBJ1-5	CASRSTGNQPQHF	TGTGCCAGCCGTTCGACTGGGAATCAGCCCCAGCATTTT
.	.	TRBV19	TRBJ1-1	CASTPRGRLVSEAFF	TGTGCCAGTACCCCACGGGGACGATTAGTCTCTGAAGCTTTCTTT
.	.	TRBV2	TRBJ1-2	CASSLNGRGLNYGYTF	TGTGCCAGCAGTCTCAACGGACGGGGACTTAACTATGGCTACACCTTC
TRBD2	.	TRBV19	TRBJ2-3	CASSELTGTSGEDTQYF	TGTGCCAGTAGTGAATTGACCGGGACTAGCGGGGAAGATACGCAGTATTTT
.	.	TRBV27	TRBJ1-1	CASSLAGAEAFF	TGTGCCAGCAGTTTAGCGGGGGCTGAAGCTTTCTTT
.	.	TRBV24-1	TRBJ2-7	CATSDALEQYF	TGTGCCACCAGTGATGCCCTCGAGCAGTACTTC
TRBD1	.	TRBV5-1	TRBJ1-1	CASSLASGQVRSNMNTEAFF	TGCGCCAGCAGCTTGGCCTCAGGACAGGTCCGGTCGAATATGAACACTGAAGCTTTCTTT
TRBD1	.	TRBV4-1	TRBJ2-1	CASSLGQGFYNEQFF	TGCGCCAGCAGCCTGGGACAGGGATTCTACAATGAGCAGTTCTTC
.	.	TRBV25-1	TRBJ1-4	CASNTALNEKLFF	TGTGCCAGCAACACAGCGCTTAATGAAAAACTGTTTTTT